A selection of T cell receptor beta chains follows, all from one sample in a study of T cell responses to AZD1222 COVID-19 vaccine. Clones were sequenced by immunoSEQ multiplex PCR, and TCRdb holds only the in-frame ones, with some missing. The sample contains 90,000 to 130,000 clones, about 85% of which appear only once. This material consisted of peripheral blood, taken on day 0 of AZD1222 vaccination. The receptors were gathered from an adult in good health. CDR3s include the opening cysteine and the closing phenylalanine or tryptophan. The order of the fields is CDR3 length, D gene, V gene, J gene, CDR3 protein. D genes are given only for firm matches.

CDR3 length: 14
D gene: TRBD2
V gene: TRBV5-1
J gene: TRBJ2-2
CDR3 protein: CASSPLAGAGELFF

CDR3 length: 16
D gene: TRBD1
V gene: TRBV19
J gene: TRBJ1-2
CDR3 protein: CASRGGTGNSNYGYTF

CDR3 length: 14
D gene: .
V gene: TRBV10-1
J gene: TRBJ1-1
CDR3 protein: CASRPGTSNTEAFF

CDR3 length: 15
D gene: .
V gene: TRBV5-1
J gene: TRBJ2-7
CDR3 protein: CASSTPGSDDYEQYF

CDR3 length: 15
D gene: TRBD1
V gene: TRBV11-2
J gene: TRBJ1-1
CDR3 protein: CASSSPRGRSTEAFF

CDR3 length: 14
D gene: .
V gene: TRBV7-2
J gene: TRBJ1-5
CDR3 protein: CASSQTGSNQPQHF

CDR3 length: 15
D gene: TRBD1
V gene: TRBV27
J gene: TRBJ2-7
CDR3 protein: CASSFIGTGSSEQYF

CDR3 length: 14
D gene: TRBD2
V gene: TRBV9
J gene: TRBJ2-3
CDR3 protein: CASRKTSGGDTQYF

CDR3 length: 14
D gene: .
V gene: TRBV7-8
J gene: TRBJ2-3
CDR3 protein: CASSLILSTDTQYF

CDR3 length: 16
D gene: TRBD1
V gene: TRBV7-9
J gene: TRBJ1-4
CDR3 protein: CASSFGTGWDNEKLFF

CDR3 length: 15
D gene: .
V gene: TRBV3-1/TRBV3-2
J gene: TRBJ1-5
CDR3 protein: CASSQDRQGPRAQHF

CDR3 length: 16
D gene: .
V gene: TRBV5-1
J gene: TRBJ1-3
CDR3 protein: CASSLGQQLSGNTIYF

CDR3 length: 14
D gene: .
V gene: TRBV10-1
J gene: TRBJ2-1
CDR3 protein: CASSESRAAGEQFF

CDR3 length: 11
D gene: .
V gene: TRBV29-1
J gene: TRBJ1-1
CDR3 protein: CSAHDAAEAFF

CDR3 length: 15
D gene: .
V gene: TRBV5-1
J gene: TRBJ2-7
CDR3 protein: CASSLGTGGSYEQYF

CDR3 length: 15
D gene: .
V gene: TRBV30
J gene: TRBJ2-3
CDR3 protein: CAWSGQGSRADTQYF

CDR3 length: 15
D gene: TRBD2
V gene: TRBV18
J gene: TRBJ2-7
CDR3 protein: CASSPTAGVSYEQYF

CDR3 length: 12
D gene: .
V gene: TRBV12-5
J gene: TRBJ2-7
CDR3 protein: CASGRTLYEQYF

CDR3 length: 16
D gene: TRBD1
V gene: TRBV19
J gene: TRBJ1-5
CDR3 protein: CASSVTGGEGNQPQHF

CDR3 length: 16
D gene: .
V gene: TRBV9
J gene: TRBJ1-1
CDR3 protein: CASSVGSGLGNTEAFF

CDR3 length: 14
D gene: .
V gene: TRBV27
J gene: TRBJ1-1
CDR3 protein: CASSLPGLNTEAFF

CDR3 length: 16
D gene: TRBD1
V gene: TRBV4-2
J gene: TRBJ1-4
CDR3 protein: CASSQDLGQLNEKLFF

CDR3 length: 13
D gene: .
V gene: TRBV11-2
J gene: TRBJ2-5
CDR3 protein: CASSFGNQETQYF

CDR3 length: 14
D gene: TRBD1
V gene: TRBV7-6
J gene: TRBJ1-2
CDR3 protein: CASSLPGTAPGYTF

CDR3 length: 13
D gene: .
V gene: TRBV19
J gene: TRBJ2-2
CDR3 protein: CASDYANTGELFF

CDR3 length: 14
D gene: .
V gene: TRBV6-1
J gene: TRBJ1-1
CDR3 protein: CASSENRGGTEAFF

CDR3 length: 11
D gene: .
V gene: TRBV4-1
J gene: TRBJ2-1
CDR3 protein: CASSLGNEQFF

CDR3 length: 15
D gene: .
V gene: TRBV18
J gene: TRBJ2-2
CDR3 protein: CASSRDETGSGELFF

CDR3 length: 13
D gene: .
V gene: TRBV5-1
J gene: TRBJ1-1
CDR3 protein: CASSLLQDTEAFF

CDR3 length: 14
D gene: .
V gene: TRBV2
J gene: TRBJ2-7
CDR3 protein: CASTAVGSYYEQYF

CDR3 length: 12
D gene: .
V gene: TRBV6-5
J gene: TRBJ1-1
CDR3 protein: CATREGNTEAFF

CDR3 length: 11
D gene: .
V gene: TRBV20-1
J gene: TRBJ1-1
CDR3 protein: CSAPMNTEAFF

CDR3 length: 12
D gene: .
V gene: TRBV6-2/TRBV6-3
J gene: TRBJ2-3
CDR3 protein: CASSYEGHDAYF

CDR3 length: 12
D gene: .
V gene: TRBV15
J gene: TRBJ1-5
CDR3 protein: CATSKGNQPQHF

CDR3 length: 15
D gene: TRBD1
V gene: TRBV15
J gene: TRBJ1-6
CDR3 protein: CATGPNTGVGSPLHF

CDR3 length: 14
D gene: TRBD1
V gene: TRBV19
J gene: TRBJ2-1
CDR3 protein: CATTPGQEYNEQFF

CDR3 length: 14
D gene: .
V gene: TRBV6-2/TRBV6-3
J gene: TRBJ1-1
CDR3 protein: CASSSWGGNTEAFF